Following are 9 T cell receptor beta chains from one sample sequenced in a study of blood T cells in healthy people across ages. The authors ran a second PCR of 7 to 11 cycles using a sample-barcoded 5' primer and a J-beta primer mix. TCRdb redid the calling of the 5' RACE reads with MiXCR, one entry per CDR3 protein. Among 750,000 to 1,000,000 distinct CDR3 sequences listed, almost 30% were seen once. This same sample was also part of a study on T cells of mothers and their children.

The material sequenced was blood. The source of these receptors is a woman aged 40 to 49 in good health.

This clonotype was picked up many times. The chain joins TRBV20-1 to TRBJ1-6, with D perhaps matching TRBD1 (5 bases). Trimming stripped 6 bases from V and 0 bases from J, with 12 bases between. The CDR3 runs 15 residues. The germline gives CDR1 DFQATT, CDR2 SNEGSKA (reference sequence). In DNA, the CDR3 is TGCAGTGCCCCGTGGGGGAGCTCCTATAATTCACCCCTCCACTTT. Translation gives CSAPWGSSYNSPLHF.

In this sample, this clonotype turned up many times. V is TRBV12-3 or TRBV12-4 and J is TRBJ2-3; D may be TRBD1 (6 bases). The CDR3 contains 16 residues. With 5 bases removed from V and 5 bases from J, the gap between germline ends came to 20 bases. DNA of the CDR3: TGTGCCAGCAGTCCCCAGACAGGCCCACCCGTAGATACGCAGTATTTT. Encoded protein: CASSPQTGPPVDTQYF.

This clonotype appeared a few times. CDR3 region: CASSSRDRGWGSNTEAFF. The CDR3 DNA reads as TGTGCCAGCAGTTCCCGGGACAGGGGATGGGGGTCGAACACTGAAGCTTTCTTT. This chain uses TRBV6-2 or TRBV6-3 with TRBJ1-1, with 10 bases fitting TRBD1. There are 18 residues in the CDR3. V gave up 4 bases and J gave up 1 base; unmatched junction bases: 12. Germline V lookup: CDR1 MNHEY, CDR2 SVGEGT.

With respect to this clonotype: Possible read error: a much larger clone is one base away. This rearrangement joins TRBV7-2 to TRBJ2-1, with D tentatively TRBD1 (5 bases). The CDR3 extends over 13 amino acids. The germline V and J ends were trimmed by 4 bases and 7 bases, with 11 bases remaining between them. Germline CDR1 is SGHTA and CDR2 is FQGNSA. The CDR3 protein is CASSWGGQNEQFF. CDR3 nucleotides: TGTGCCAGCAGCTGGGGCGGTCAGAATGAGCAGTTCTTC.

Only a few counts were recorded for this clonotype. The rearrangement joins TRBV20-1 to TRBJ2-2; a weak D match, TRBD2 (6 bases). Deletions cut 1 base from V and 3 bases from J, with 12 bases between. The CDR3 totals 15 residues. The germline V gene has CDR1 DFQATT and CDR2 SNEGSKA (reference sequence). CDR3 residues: CSARVGGLHTGELFF. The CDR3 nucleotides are TGCAGTGCTAGAGTCGGGGGATTACACACCGGGGAGCTGTTTTTT.

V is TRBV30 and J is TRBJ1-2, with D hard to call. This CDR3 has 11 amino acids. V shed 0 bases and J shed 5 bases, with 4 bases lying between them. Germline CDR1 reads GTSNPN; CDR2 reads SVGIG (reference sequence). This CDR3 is CAWSVLYGYTF. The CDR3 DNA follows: TGTGCCTGGAGTGTCCTATATGGCTACACCTTC.

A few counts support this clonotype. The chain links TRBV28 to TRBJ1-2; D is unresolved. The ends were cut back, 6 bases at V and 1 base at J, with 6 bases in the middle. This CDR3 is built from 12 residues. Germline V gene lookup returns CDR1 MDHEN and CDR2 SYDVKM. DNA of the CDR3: TGTGCCAGCAGATCCCTTAACTATGGCTACACCTTC. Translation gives CASRSLNYGYTF.

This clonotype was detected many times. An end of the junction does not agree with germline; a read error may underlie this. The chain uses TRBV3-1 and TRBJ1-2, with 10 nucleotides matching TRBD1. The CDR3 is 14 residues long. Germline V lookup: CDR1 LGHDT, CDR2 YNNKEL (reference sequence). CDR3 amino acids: CASSRGQGSYGYTF. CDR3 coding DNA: TGCGCCAGCAGCCGGGGACAGGGGAGCTATGGCTACACCTTC.

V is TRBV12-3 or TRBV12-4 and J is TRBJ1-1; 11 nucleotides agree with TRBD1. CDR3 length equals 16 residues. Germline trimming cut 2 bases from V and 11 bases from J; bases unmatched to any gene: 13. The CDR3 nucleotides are TGTGCCAGCAGTTTATCCCGGTCCGGGACAGGGGGGGCGGCTTTCTTT. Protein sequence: CASSLSRSGTGGAAFF.